This TCR beta chain derives from a study of blood T cell repertoires in COVID-19. In the original analysis: Reference gene primer amplification yielded estimated nucleated cell counts. Generated by immunoSEQ multiplex PCR, the TCRdb table keeps only in-frame clones and is missing some. That table gives V, J and clone size, and the DNA gave D and trimming. Of approximately 380,000 clones listed, approximately 90% are singletons. This TCR was sampled from a middle-aged woman who had been exposed to COVID-19. Sequencing was performed on PBMCs or T cells enriched from blood (not recorded which).

The CDR3 region is CASSSNSATEAFF. The CDR3 region has the DNA TGTGCCAGCAGCTCCAACAGTGCCACTGAAGCTTTCTTT. J is TRBJ1-1 and V is TRBV12-3 or TRBV12-4; D call uncertain. The V end lost 6 bases, the J end lost 4 bases, and 12 bases lay between the germline ends. The CDR3 length is 13 residues.